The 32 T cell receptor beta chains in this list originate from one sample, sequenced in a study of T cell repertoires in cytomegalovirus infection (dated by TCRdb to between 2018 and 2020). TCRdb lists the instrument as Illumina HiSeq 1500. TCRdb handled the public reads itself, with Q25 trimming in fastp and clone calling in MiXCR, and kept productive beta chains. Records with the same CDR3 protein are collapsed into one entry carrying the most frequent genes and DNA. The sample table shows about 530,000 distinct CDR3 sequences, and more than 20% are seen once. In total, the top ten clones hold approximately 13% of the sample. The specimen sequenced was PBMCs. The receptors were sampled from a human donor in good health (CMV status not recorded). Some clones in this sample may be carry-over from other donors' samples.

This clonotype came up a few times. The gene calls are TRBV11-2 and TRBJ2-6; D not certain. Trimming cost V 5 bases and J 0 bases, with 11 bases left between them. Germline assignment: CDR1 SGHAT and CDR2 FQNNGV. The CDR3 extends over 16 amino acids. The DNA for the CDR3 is TGTGCCAGCAGCCACCAGTTGTTCTCTGGGGCCAACGTCCTGACTTTC. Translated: CASSHQLFSGANVLTF.

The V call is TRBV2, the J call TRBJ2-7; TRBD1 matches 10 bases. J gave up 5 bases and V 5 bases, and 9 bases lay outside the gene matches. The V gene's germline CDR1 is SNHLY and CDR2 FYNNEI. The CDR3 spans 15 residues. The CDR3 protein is CASSRAGQGIHEQYF. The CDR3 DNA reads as TGTGCCAGCAGTCGGGCGGGACAGGGGATACACGAGCAGTACTTC. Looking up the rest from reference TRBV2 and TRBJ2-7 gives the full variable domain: EPEVTQTPSHQVTQMGQEVILRCVPISNHLYFYWYRQILGQKVEFLVSFYNNEISEKSEIFDDQFSVERPDGSNFTLKIRSTKLEDSAMYFCASSRAGQGIHEQYFGPGTRLTVT.

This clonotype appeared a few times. CDR3: CASSKATSTDTQYF. In nucleotides, the CDR3 is TGTGCCAGCAGCAAAGCGACTAGCACAGATACGCAGTATTTT. The chain employs TRBV6-5 and TRBJ2-3; D is uncertain. The CDR3 loop spans 14 amino acids. In germline, CDR1 is MNHEY, CDR2 SVGAGI. The V end was cut by 6 bases, the J end by 0 bases, with 10 bases between.

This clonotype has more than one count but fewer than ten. The CDR3 spells CASSPNDRYPYGYTF. CDR3 bases: TGTGCCAGCAGCCCAAATGACAGGTATCCCTATGGCTACACCTTC. The chain carries TRBV6-5 and TRBJ1-2, with a possible D match to TRBD1 (6 bases). V was shortened by 6 bases and J by 4 bases, with 18 bases between the two germline ends. The V gene's germline CDR1 is MNHEY and CDR2 SVGAGI. This CDR3 is built from 15 residues.

CDR3 in DNA: TGTGCCAGCTCAGCCTTGCTCGGGGGCTTAGCCAAAAACATTCAGTACTTC. Residues: CASSALLGGLAKNIQYF. The rearrangement links TRBV18 to TRBJ2-4; TRBD1 or TRBD2 may be the D gene (6 bases each). Germline lookup yields CDR1 KGHSH and CDR2 LQKENI. The CDR3 spans 17 residues. Between the trimmed V and J ends, which lost 5 bases and 0 bases, there was a span of 17 bases. Combining the CDR3 with reference TRBV18 and TRBJ2-4 gives the whole variable domain NAGVMQNPRHLVRRRGQEARLRCSPMKGHSHVYWYRQLPEEGLKFMVYLQKENIIDESGMPKERFSAEFPKEGPSILRIQQVVRGDSAAYFCASSALLGGLAKNIQYFGAGTRLSVL.

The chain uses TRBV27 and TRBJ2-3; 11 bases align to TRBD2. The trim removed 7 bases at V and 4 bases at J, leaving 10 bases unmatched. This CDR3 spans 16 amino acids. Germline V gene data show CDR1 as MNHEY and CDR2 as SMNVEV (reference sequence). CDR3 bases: TGTGCCAGCAAGACTTTAGCGGGAGGGCCGGCAGATACGCAGTATTTT. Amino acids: CASKTLAGGPADTQYF.

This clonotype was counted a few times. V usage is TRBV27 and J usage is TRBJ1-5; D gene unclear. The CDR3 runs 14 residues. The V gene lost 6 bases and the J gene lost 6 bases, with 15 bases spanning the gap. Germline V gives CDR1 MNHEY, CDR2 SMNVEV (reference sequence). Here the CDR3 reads CASRSWEGSQPQHF. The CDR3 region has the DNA TGTGCCAGCAGAAGTTGGGAGGGAAGTCAGCCCCAGCATTTT.

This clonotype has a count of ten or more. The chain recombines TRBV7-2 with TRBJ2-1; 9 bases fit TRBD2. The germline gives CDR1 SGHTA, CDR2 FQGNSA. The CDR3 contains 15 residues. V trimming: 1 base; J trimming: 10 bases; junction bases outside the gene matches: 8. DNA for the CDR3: TGTGCCAGCAGCTTAGGGACCCTAGCGGGACCGGAGCAGTTCTTC. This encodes CASSLGTLAGPEQFF.

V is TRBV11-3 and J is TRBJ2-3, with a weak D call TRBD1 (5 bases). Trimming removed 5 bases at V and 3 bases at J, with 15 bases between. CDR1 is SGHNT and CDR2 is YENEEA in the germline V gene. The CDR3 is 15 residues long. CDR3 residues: CASSVAGINTDTQYF. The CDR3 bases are TGTGCCAGCAGCGTGGCAGGGATCAATACAGATACGCAGTATTTT.

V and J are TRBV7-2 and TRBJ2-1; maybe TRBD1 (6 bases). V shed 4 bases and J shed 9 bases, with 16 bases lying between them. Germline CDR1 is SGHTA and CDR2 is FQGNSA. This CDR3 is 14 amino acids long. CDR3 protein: CASSYWGETGEQFF. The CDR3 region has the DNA TGTGCCAGCAGCTACTGGGGAGAGACAGGTGAGCAGTTCTTC. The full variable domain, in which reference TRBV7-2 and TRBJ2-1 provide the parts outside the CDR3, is GAGVSQSPSNKVTEKGKDVELRCDPISGHTALYWYRQSLGQGLEFLIYFQGNSAPDKSGLPSDRFSAERTGGSVSTLTIQRTQQEDSAVYLCASSYWGETGEQFFGPGTRLTVL.

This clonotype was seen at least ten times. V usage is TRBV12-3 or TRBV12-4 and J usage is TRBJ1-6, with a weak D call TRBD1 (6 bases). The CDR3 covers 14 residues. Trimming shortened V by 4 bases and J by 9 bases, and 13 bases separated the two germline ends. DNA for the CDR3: TGTGCCAGCAGTTGGGGGCAGGGATCTTCACCCCTCCACTTT. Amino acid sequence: CASSWGQGSSPLHF.

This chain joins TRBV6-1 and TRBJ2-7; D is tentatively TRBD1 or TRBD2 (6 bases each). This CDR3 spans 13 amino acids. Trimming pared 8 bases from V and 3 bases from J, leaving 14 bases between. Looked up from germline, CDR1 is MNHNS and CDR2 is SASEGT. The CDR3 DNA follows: TGTGCCAGCGGGAAGGGGGGATTCTACGAGCAGTACGTC. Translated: CASGKGGFYEQYV.

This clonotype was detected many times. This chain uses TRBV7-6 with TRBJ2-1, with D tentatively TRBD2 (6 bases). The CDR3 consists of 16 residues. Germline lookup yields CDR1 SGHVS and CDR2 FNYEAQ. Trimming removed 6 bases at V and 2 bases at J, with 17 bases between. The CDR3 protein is CASRKIGGGTYNEQFF. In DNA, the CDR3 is TGTGCCAGCAGAAAAATTGGGGGAGGAACCTACAATGAGCAGTTCTTC.

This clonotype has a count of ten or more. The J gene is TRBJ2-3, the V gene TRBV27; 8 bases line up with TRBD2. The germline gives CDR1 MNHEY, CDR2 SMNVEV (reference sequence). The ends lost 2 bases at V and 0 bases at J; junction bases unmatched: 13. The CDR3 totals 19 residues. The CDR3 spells CASSLALAGGPFSTDTQYF. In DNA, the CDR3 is TGTGCCAGCAGTTTAGCGCTAGCGGGTGGTCCCTTTAGCACAGATACGCAGTATTTT.

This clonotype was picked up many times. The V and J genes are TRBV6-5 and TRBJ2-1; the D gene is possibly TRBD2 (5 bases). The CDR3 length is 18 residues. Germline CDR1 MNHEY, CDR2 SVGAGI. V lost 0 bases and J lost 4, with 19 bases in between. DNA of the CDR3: TGTGCCAGCAGTTACTCGCTTGGTATAGGCGGGTTGTACAATGAGCAGTTCTTC. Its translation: CASSYSLGIGGLYNEQFF.

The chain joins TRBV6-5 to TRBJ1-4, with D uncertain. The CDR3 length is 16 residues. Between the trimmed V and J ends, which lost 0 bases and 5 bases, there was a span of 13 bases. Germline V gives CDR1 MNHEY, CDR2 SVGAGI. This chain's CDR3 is CASSYSSGGKNEKLFF. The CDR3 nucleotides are TGTGCCAGCAGTTACTCGAGTGGCGGAAAAAATGAAAAACTGTTTTTT.

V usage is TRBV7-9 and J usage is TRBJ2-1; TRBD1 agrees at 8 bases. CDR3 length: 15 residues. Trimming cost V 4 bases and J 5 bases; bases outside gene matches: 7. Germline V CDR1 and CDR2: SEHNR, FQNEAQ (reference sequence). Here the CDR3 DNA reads TGTGCCAGCAGCTCGAGGACAGGGATGGACAATGAGCAGTTCTTC. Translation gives CASSSRTGMDNEQFF.

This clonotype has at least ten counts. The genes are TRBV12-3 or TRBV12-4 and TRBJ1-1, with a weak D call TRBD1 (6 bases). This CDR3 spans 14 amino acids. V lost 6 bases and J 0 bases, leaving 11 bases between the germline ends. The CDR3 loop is CASSFGQMNTEAFF. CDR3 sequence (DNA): TGTGCCAGCAGCTTCGGACAGATGAACACTGAAGCTTTCTTT.

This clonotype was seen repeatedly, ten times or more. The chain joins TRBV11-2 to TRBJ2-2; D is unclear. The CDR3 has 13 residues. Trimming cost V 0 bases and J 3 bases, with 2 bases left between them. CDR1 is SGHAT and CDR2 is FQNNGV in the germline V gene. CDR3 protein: CASSLEYTGELFF. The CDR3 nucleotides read TGTGCCAGCAGCTTAGAGTACACCGGGGAGCTGTTTTTT.

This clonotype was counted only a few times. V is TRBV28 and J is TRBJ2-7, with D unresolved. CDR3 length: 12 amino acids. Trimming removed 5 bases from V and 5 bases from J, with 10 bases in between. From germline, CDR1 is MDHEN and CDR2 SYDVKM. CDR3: CASSPPEDEQYF. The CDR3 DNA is TGTGCCAGCAGTCCCCCCGAGGACGAGCAGTACTTC.

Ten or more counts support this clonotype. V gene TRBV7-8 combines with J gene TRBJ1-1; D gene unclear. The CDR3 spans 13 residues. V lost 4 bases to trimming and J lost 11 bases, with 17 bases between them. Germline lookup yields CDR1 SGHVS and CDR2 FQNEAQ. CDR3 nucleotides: TGTGCCAGCAGCTCAAAGGAGGGCTATGTGGCTTTCTTT. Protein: CASSSKEGYVAFF.

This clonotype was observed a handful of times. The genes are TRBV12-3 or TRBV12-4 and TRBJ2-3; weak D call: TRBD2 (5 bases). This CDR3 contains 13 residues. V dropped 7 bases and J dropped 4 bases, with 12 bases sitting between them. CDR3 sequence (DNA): TGTGCCAGCACCTCACGGGGTGCAGATACGCAGTATTTT. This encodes CASTSRGADTQYF.

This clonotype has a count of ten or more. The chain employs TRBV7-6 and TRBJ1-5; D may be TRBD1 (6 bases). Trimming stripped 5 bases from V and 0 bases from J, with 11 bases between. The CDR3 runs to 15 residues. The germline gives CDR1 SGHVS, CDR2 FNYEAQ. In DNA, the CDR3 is TGTGCCAGCAGCCGGGGGCCCTATAGCAATCAGCCCCAGCATTTT. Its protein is CASSRGPYSNQPQHF.

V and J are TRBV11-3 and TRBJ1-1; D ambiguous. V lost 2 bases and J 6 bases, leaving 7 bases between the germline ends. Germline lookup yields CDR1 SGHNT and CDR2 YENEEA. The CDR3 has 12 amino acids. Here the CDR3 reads CASSLFPAEAFF. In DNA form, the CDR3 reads TGTGCCAGCAGCTTATTCCCGGCTGAAGCTTTCTTT.

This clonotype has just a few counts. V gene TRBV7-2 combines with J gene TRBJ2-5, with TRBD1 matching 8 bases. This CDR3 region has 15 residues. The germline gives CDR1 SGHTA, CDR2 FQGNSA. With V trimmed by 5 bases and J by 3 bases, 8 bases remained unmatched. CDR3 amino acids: CASSPRRGLEETQYF. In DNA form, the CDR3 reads TGTGCCAGCAGCCCCCGCAGGGGGCTGGAAGAGACCCAGTACTTC.

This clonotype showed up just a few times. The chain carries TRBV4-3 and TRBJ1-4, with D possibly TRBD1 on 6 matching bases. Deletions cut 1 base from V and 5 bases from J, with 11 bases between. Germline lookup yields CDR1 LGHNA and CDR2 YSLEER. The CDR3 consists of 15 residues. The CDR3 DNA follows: TGCGCCAGCAGCCAAGCCTCAGGGGAGAATGAAAAACTGTTTTTT. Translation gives CASSQASGENEKLFF.

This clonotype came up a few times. For the CDR3, the DNA is TGTGCCAGCAGCTTTCAGACTTCACCCCTCCACTTT. Translated: CASSFQTSPLHF. V gene TRBV7-8 combines with J gene TRBJ1-6; D not certain. The CDR3 runs 12 residues. Trimming removed 3 bases from V and 9 bases from J, with 6 bases in between. The germline V gene encodes CDR1 SGHVS and CDR2 FQNEAQ. The full variable domain, completed using reference TRBV7-8 and TRBJ1-6, is GAGVSQSPRYKVAKRGQDVALRCDPISGHVSLFWYQQALGQGPEFLTYFQNEAQLDKSGLPSDRFFAERPEGSVSTLKIQRTQQEDSAVYLCASSFQTSPLHFGNGTRLTVT.

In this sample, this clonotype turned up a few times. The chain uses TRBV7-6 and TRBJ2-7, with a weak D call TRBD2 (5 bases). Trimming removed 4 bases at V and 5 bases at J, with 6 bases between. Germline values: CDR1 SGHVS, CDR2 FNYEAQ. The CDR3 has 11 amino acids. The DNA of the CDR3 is TGTGCCAGCAGCTCTAGCCACGAGCAGTACTTC. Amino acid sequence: CASSSSHEQYF.

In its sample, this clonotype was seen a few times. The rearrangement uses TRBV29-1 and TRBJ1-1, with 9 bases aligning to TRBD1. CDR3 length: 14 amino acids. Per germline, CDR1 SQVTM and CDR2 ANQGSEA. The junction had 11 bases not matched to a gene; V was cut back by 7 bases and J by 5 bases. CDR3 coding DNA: TGCAGCGCCGGGGACAGGGCGTTTGGGACTGAAGCTTTCTTT. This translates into CSAGDRAFGTEAFF.

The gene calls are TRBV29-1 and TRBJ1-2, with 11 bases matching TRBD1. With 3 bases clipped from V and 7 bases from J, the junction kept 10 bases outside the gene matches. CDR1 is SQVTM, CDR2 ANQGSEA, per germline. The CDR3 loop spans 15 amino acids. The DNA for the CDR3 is TGCAGCGTTGACGTTCGGGACAGGGGGAGCGCTGGCTACACCTTC. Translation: CSVDVRDRGSAGYTF.

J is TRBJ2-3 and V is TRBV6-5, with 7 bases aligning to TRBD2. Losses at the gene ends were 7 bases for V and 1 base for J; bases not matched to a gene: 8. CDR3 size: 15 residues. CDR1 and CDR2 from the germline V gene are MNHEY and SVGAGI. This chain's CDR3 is CASTDRGVGTDTQYF. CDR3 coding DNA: TGTGCCAGCACCGACCGGGGGGTCGGCACAGATACGCAGTATTTT.

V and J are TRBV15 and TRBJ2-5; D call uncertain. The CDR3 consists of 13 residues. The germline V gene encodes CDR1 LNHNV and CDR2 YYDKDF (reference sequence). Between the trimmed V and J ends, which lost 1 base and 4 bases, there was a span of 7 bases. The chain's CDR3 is CATSRGRGETQYF. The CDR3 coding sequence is TGTGCCACCAGCAGAGGACGAGGAGAGACCCAGTACTTC.